This T cell receptor (beta chain) derives from a study of blood T cell repertoires in COVID-19 (dated by TCRdb to about 2020). For the wider study: The collaborator samples originated in the United States, Italy and Spain and spanned the acute and convalescent phases of COVID-19. The material from the prospective study consisted of cDNA or gDNA derived from T cells, B-cell-depleted T cells, or PBMCs. Deeply sampled blood TCRbeta repertoires from subjects exposed to, actively infected with, or recovered from COVID-19 were included in the dataset. The repertoires were made available in a free public database intended to serve as a resource for research on the immune response to SARS-CoV-2. The samples were drawn from two sources: the first 160 participants of the ongoing ImmuneRACE study, and 1,254 subjects contributed by 6 global collaborators. Nearly every sample came with metadata listing a de-identified subject ID, COVID-19 status, age in years and sex. Where HLA class I and class II types were available, the types were taken from metadata supplied by the sample provider, not from assay-based typing. General findings and caveats noted by the study authors: The amount of clinical and demographic metadata varied by source and participant and was provided uncurated.

TCRbeta CDR3 regions were amplified from genomic DNA by means of the immunoSEQ Assay, a bias-controlled multiplex PCR. Concerning the study's data processing: Within the assay, amplification of reference gene primers was used to estimate how many nucleated cells each sample contained. Sequence reads were collapsed and filtered to measure the absolute abundance of every unique TCRbeta CDR3 rearrangement. For each sample, productive Simpson clonality was calculated as the square root of Simpson's diversity index across productive rearrangements. In its TCRdb copy, this immuneACCESS table keeps in-frame sequences only and misses some clones. Where compared with another copy, unresolved V genes explain less than half of these, and the others have no known cause. D and trimming were read from the DNA, whereas the V and J calls and clone size are those reported in that table. Here the sample has about 260,000 clones; around 90% occur a single time. The ten most abundant clones make up less than 3% of the sample.

The CDR3 goes from the cysteine to the phenylalanine over 13 residues. Just CDR3 DNA is preserved here, 39 bases in frame from base 1. CDR1 and CDR2, looked up from the germline V gene, are SQVTM and ANQGSEA. V and J lose 2 bases and 3 bases, and a span of 10 bases separates them. Participants in the prospective study were enrolled through a virtual design, were aged roughly 18 to 100 years, and lived in some 24 United States geographic areas. To assign participants to cohorts, the prospective study relied on clinical history that participants themselves reported in a screening survey and a study questionnaire. ImmuneRACE Cohort 3 recovered participants were defined by two consecutive negative NP/OP PCR tests, healthcare professional clearance, or symptom resolution. In the prospective study, whole blood, serum and a nasopharyngeal or oropharyngeal swab were collected from each participant by mobile phlebotomists. Participants in the prospective study had the option to provide additional blood draws and questionnaires over a 2-month period. Before DNA extraction, prospective study blood samples were shipped either frozen or at room temperature.

Remarks on this clone: No antigen is known for it. Within one base of it there is no much larger clone, and no base qualities were kept.

This sequence uses TRBV29-1 and TRBJ1-1, with no confidently assigned D gene. Sequencing was done on a sample of PBMCs or T cells enriched from blood (not recorded which). The source of this sequence is a woman aged 45-65 years who had recovered from COVID-19. The DNA sequence is given as TGCAGCGTTGAAACGGGGAGGGACACTGAAGCTTTCTTT. Its amino acids are CSVETGRDTEAFF. The variable domain in full, with residues beyond the CDR3 obtained from the reference TRBV29-1 and TRBJ1-1 genes, is SAVISQKPSRDICQRGTSLTIQCQVDSQVTMMFWYRQQPGQSLTLIATANQGSEATYESGFVIDKFPISRPNLTFSTLTVSNMSPEDSSIYLCSVETGRDTEAFFGQGTRLTVV.